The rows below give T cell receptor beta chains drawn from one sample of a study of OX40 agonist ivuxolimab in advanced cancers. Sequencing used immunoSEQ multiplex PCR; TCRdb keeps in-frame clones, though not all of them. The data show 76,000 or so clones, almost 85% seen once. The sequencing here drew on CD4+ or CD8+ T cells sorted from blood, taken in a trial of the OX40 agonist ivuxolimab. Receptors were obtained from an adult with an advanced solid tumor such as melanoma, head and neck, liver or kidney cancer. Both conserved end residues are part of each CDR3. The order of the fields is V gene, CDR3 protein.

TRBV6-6 CASRRGMNTEAFF
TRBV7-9 CASSLSGGRNTEAFF
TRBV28 CASSSTGTGYGYTF
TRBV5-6 CASSLAGGFAGNTIYF
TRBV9 CASSLNPTTSDTQYF
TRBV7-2 CASSPPGGPQSYNEQFF
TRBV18 CASSPGADFLAKNIQYF
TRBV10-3 CAISDQGTVGDTQYF
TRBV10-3 CAISEPTLGLAGKNEQFF
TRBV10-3 CAISDRGGTEAFF
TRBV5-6 CASSLGQLTGELFF
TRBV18 CASSPPRAGHQETQYF
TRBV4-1 CASSQAPSHYEQYF
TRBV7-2 CASSLAGDTSYEQYF
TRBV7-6 CASSLVVTANTGELFF
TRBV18 CASSPTGQSEAFF
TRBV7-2 CASSSGGLAGTDTQYF
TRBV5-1 CASSLGRGLSDLNTEAFF
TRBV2 CASSVTGQGEQYF
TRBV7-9 CASTPDFVESYTF
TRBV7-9 CASSLVGEQFF
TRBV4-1 CASSQAPYRTGNSYEQYF
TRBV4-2 CASSQRGQGGQPQHF
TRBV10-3 CAISTRVNEQFF